The clone carrying this TCR beta chain was observed a few times. Its specificity is unknown. V lost 4 bases and J lost 2, with 12 bases in between. The germline CDR1 and CDR2 sequences are KGHSH and LQKENI. This CDR3 contains 15 residues. The data are from a study of graft-versus-host responses after intestinal transplantation. Study-wide background: Grafts that recipients had were multivisceral, liver-intestinal, or isolated intestinal transplants. Study results and caveats: Elevated graft-versus-host to host-versus-graft clonal ratios in allografts were recorded for patients with graft-donor T cell macrochimerism. Early declines in HvG clones that occurred post-transplant were associated with peak circulating GvH clone levels.

The time point here: postoperative day 105 after intestinal transplantation (dayNNNN = postoperative day). The graft tissue was processed, and this released both intraepithelial and lamina propria lymphocytes. TCRdb keeps only in-frame clones here, not all; method: immunoSEQ multiplex PCR. This table holds under 4,000 clones, roughly 70% found once. The TCR originated in a human patient who received an intestinal transplant, so some T cells may come from the graft donor. The material was ileum tissue, obtained 105 days after intestinal transplantation. The rearrangement links TRBV18 to TRBJ2-1; tentatively, D is TRBD1 (5 bases). CDR3 sequence: CASSLSGIPYNEQFF. The CDR3 nucleotides are TGTGCCAGCTCACTGTCAGGGATCCCCTACAATGAGCAGTTCTTC. The full variable domain, its missing parts supplied by reference TRBV18 and TRBJ2-1, is NAGVMQNPRHLVRRRGQEARLRCSPMKGHSHVYWYRQLPEEGLKFMVYLQKENIIDESGMPKERFSAEFPKEGPSILRIQQVVRGDSAAYFCASSLSGIPYNEQFFGPGTRLTVL.